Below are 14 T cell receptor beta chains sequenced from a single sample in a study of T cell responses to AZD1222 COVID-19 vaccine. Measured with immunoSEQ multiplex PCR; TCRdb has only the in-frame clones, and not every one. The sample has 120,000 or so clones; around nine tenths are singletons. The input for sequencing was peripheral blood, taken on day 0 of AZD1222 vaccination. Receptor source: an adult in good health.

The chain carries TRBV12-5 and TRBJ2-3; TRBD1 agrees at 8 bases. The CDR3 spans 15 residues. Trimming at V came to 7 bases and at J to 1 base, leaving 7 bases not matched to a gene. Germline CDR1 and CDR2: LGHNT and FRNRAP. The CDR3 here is CASVVTGVGTDTQYF. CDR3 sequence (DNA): TGTGCTAGTGTCGTGACAGGGGTGGGCACAGATACGCAGTATTTT.

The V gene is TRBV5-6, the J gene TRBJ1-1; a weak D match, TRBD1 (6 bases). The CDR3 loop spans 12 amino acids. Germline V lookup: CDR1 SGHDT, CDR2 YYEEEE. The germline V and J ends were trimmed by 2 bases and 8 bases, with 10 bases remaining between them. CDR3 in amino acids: CASSLVTGEAFF. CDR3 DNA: TGTGCCAGCAGCTTAGTGACAGGCGAAGCTTTCTTT.

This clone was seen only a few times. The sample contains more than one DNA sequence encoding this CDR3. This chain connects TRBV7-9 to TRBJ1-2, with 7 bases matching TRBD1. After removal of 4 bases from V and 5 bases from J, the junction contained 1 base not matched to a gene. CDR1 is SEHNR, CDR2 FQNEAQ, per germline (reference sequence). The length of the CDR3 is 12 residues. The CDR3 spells CASSSQGYGYTF. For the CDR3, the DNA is TGTGCCAGCAGCTCACAGGGGTATGGCTACACCTTC.

CDR3: CATSDLRSSEVPDTQYF. The CDR3 nucleotides read TGTGCCACCAGTGATTTGAGGTCTAGCGAGGTTCCAGATACGCAGTATTTT. This chain joins TRBV24-1 and TRBJ2-3; TRBD2 might be the D (6 bases). V lost 0 bases to trimming and J lost 4 bases, with 16 bases between them. Germline loops: CDR1 KGHDR, CDR2 SFDVKD. The CDR3 is made up of 17 amino acids.

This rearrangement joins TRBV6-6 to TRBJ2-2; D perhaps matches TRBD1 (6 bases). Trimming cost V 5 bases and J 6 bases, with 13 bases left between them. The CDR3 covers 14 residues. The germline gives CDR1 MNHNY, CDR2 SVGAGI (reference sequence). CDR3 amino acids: CASSDQGSSGELFF. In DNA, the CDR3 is TGTGCCAGCAGTGACCAGGGGTCGTCCGGGGAGCTGTTTTTT.

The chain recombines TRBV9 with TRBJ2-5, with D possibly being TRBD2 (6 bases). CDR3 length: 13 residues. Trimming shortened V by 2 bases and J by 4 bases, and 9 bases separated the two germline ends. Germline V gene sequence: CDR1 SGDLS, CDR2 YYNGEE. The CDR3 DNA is TGTGCCAGCAGCGTTCCGGGAGTAGAGACCCAGTACTTC. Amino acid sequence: CASSVPGVETQYF.

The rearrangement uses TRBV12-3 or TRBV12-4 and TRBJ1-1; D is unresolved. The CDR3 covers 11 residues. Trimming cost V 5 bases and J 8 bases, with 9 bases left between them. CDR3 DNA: TGTGCCAGCAGTCGGTCAGAAGAAGCTTTCTTT. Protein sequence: CASSRSEEAFF.

CDR3 sequence (DNA): TGCGCCAGCAGCTCGCGGGTCACAGGGGGCCAAGAGACCCAGTACTTC. Residues: CASSSRVTGGQETQYF. The rearrangement uses TRBV5-1 and TRBJ2-5, with 8 bases fitting TRBD1. Germline V lookup: CDR1 SGHRS, CDR2 YFSETQ. The V gene end was trimmed by 3 bases and the J gene end by 1 base; junction bases not matched to a gene: 8. This CDR3 comprises 16 residues.

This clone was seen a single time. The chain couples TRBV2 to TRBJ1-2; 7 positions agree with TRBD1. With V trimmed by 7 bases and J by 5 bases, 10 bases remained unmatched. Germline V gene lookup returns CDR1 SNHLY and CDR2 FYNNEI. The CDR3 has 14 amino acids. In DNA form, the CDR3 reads TGTGCCAGCAACTACAGGGGAGGAGGGTATGGCTACACCTTC. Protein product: CASNYRGGGYGYTF.

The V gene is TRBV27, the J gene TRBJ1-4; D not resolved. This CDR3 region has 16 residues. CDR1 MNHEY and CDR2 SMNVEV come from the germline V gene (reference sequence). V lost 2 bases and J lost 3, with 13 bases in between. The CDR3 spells CASSLDPLGANEKLFF. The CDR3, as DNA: TGTGCCAGCAGTTTAGATCCCCTCGGGGCTAATGAAAAACTGTTTTTT. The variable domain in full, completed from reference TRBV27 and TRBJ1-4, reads EAQVTQNPRYLITVTGKKLTVTCSQNMNHEYMSWYRQDPGLGLRQIYYSMNVEVTDKGDVPEGYKVSRKEKRNFPLILESPSPNQTSLYFCASSLDPLGANEKLFFGSGTQLSVL.

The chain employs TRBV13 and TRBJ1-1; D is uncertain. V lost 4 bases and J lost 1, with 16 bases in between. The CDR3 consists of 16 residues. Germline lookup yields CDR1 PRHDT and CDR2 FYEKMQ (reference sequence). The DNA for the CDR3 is TGTGCCAGCAGCTCTGTAACCGCCGCGACGAACACTGAAGCTTTCTTT. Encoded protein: CASSSVTAATNTEAFF.

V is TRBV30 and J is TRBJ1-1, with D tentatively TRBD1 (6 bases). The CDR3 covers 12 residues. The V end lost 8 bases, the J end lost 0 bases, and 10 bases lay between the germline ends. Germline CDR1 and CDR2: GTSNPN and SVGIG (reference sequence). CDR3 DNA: TGTGCCCGACAGGCCCTGAACACTGAAGCTTTCTTT. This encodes CARQALNTEAFF. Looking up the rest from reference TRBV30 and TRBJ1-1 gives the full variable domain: SQTIHQWPATLVQPVGSPLSLECTVEGTSNPNLYWYRQAAGRGLQLLFYSVGIGQISSEVPQNLSASRPQDRQFILSSKKLLLSDSGFYLCARQALNTEAFFGQGTRLTVV.

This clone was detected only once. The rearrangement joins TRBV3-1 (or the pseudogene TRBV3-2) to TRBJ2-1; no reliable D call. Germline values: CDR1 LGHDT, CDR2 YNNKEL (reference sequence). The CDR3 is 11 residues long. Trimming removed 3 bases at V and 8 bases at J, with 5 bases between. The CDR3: CASSHLDEQFF. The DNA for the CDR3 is TGTGCCAGCAGCCACTTGGATGAGCAGTTCTTC.

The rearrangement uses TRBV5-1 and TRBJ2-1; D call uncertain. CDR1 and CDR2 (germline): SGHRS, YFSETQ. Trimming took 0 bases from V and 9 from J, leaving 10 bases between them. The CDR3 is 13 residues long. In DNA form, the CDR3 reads TGCGCCAGCAGCTTGGGGACGGGCGGTGAGCAGTTCTTC. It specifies CASSLGTGGEQFF.